This entry describes one TCR beta chain. The target antigen is unknown. The junction departs from the called germline gene at one end, perhaps through a read error. Other DNA sequences in the sample encode the same CDR3. Sequenced by immunoSEQ multiplex PCR; TCRdb stores in-frame clones only, minus some. The table has some 110,000 clones, 85% to 90% seen once. This entry is derived from a study of T cell responses to AZD1222 COVID-19 vaccine. Whole-study findings and limits: Donors were mostly white British, more females; clonal diversity possibly underestimated. Repertoire sampling happened only post peak T cell response. Regions left unmutated in variants are reportedly the target of nearly half of spike-specific TCRs.

Germline V gene lookup returns CDR1 SGHAT and CDR2 FQNNGV. CDR3 size: 19 residues. The V call is TRBV11-2, the J call TRBJ2-2, with D tentatively TRBD2 (5 bases). The sequence derives from an adult who received the AZD1222 COVID-19 vaccine. Material: peripheral blood, obtained 28 days after the second AZD1222 dose. The CDR3 DNA is TGTGCCAGCAGCTTAGGAAGTTTCGGTGCAGGACTGAACACCGGGGAACTGTTTTTT. Its protein product is CASSLGSFGAGLNTGELFF.